This T cell receptor beta chain was sequenced in a study of graft-versus-host responses after intestinal transplantation. Study-level information: Anti-thymocyte globulin induction, then tacrolimus and steroids for around 3 years, went to all recipients.

Only in-frame clones appear in the TCRdb table, and some are missing; sequencing was by immunoSEQ multiplex PCR. Counted here are 75,000 to 95,000 clones, about 93% occurring once; the ten biggest clones make up roughly 2%. The V gene lost 5 bases and the J gene lost 1 base, with 14 bases spanning the gap. Germline V gene sequence: CDR1 PRHDT, CDR2 FYEKMQ (reference sequence). The CDR3 has 15 amino acids. As for this clone: Its antigen remains unidentified.

Sequences were derived from unstimulated CD8+ T cells sorted from spleen or lymph node cells, sampled before intestinal transplant. This TCR was recovered from a human donor who received an intestinal transplant. V is TRBV13 and J is TRBJ1-1; a possible D gene is TRBD1 (6 bases). CDR3 nucleotides: TGTGCCAGCAGCGAAGACAGGTCGGAGAACACTGAAGCTTTCTTT. Translation gives CASSEDRSENTEAFF.